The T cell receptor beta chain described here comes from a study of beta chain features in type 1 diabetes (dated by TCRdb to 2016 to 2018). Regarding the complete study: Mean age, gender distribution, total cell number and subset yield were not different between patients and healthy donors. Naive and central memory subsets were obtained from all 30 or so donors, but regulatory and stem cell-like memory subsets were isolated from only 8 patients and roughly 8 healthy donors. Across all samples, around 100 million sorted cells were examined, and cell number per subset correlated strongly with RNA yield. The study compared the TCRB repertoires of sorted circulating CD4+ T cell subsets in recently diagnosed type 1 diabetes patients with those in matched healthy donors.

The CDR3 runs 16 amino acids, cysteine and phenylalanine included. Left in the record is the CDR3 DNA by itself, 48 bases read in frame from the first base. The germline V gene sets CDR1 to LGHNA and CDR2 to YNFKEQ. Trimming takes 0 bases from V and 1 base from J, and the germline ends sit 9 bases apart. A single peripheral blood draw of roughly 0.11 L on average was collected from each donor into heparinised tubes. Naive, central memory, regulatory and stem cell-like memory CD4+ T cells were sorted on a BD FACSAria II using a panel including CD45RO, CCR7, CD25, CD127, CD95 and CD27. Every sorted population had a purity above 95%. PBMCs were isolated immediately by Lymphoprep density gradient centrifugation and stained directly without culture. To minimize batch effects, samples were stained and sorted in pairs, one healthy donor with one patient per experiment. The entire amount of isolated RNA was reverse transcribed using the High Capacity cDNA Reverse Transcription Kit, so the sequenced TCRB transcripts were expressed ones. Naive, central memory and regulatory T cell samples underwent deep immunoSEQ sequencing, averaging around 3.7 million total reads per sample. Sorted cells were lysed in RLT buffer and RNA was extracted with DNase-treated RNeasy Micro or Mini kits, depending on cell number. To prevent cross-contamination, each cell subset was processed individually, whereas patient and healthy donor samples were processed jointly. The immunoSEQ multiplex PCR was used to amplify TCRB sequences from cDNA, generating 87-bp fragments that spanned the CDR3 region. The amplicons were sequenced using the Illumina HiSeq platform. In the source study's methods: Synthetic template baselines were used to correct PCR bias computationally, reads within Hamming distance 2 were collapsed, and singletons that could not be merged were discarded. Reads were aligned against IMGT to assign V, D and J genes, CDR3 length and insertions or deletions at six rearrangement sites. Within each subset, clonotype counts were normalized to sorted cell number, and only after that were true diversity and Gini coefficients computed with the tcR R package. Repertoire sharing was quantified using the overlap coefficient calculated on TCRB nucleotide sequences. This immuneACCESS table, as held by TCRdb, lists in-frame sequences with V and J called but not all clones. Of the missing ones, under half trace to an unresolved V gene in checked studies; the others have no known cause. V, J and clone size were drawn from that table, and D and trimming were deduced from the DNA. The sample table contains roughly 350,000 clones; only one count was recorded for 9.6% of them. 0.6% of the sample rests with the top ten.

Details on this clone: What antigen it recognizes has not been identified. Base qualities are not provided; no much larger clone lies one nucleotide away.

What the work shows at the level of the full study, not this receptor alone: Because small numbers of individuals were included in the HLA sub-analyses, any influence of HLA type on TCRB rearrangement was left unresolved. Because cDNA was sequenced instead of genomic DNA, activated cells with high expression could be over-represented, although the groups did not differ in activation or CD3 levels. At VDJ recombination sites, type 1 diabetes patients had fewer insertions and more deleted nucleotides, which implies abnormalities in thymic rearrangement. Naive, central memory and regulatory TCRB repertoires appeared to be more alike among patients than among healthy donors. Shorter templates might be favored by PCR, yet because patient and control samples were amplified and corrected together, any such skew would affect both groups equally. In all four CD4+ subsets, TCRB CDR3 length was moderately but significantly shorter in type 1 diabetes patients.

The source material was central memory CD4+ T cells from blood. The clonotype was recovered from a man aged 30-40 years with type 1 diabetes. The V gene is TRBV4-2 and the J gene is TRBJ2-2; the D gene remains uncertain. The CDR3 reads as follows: CASSQDLSLNTGELFF. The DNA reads TGTGCCAGCAGCCAAGATCTTTCCCTGAACACCGGGGAGCTGTTTTTT.